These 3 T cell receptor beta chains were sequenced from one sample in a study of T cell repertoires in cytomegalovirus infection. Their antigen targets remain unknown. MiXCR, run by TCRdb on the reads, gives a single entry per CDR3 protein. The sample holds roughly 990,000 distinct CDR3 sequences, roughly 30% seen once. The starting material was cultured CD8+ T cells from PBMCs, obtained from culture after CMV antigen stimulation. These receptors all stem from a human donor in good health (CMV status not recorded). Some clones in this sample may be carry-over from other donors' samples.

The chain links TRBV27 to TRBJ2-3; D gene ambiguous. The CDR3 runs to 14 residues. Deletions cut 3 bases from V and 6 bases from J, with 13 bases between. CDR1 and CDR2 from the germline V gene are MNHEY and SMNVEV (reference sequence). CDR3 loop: CASSFGTVWDTQYF. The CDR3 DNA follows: TGTGCCAGCAGTTTTGGAACAGTGTGGGATACGCAGTATTTT.

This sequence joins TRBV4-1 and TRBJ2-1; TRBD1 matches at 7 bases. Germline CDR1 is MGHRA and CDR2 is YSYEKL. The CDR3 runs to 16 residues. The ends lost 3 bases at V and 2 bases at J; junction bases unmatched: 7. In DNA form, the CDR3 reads TGCGCCAGCAGCCAGCTGGGACAGATGACCTACAATGAGCAGTTCTTC. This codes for CASSQLGQMTYNEQFF.

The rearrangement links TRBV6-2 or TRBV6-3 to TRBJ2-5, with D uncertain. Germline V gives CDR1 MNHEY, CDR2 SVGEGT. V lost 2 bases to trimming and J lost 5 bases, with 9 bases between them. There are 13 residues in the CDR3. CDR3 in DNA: TGTGCCAGCAGTTACATGACAAGGGAGACCCAGTACTTC. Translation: CASSYMTRETQYF.